This TCR beta chain emerged from a study of T cell responses to AZD1222 COVID-19 vaccine. Sequenced by immunoSEQ multiplex PCR; TCRdb stores in-frame clones only, minus some. Of about 150,000 clones listed, 85% to 95% are singletons. Whole-study results and caveats: CD4 TCRs linked to vaccination spanned spike, dominating at 160-218 and 743-854.

Worth noting for this clone: Its antigen is as yet unknown.

The receptor comes from an adult in good health. Sample: peripheral blood, taken on day 0 of AZD1222 vaccination.

DNA for the CDR3: TGTGCCAGCAGTTCTCGGCTCTATGGCTACACCTTC. Its translation is CASSSRLYGYTF. V usage is TRBV12-3 or TRBV12-4 and J usage is TRBJ1-2, with D unclear. Trimming took off 4 bases at V and 4 bases at J, with 7 bases between the two ends. The CDR3 runs to 12 residues.